A selection of T cell receptor beta chains follows, all from one sample in a study of blood T cell repertoires in COVID-19. Profiled with immunoSEQ multiplex PCR; TCRdb holds only in-frame clones, not every one. The table has approximately 180,000 clones, approximately 78% seen once; the top ten hold 15% to 20%. Material for sequencing was PBMCs or T cells enriched from blood (not recorded which). These receptor sequences come from a woman aged 50 to 65 who had recovered from COVID-19. CDR3s include the opening cysteine and the closing phenylalanine or tryptophan. Fields, in order: D gene, J gene, clone size, V gene, CDR3 DNA, CDR3 protein. A D gene is named only where the DNA matches it firmly. Clone size is given for some rows only: seen once, a few or many times, or a class if the clone is expanded.

.,TRBJ2-4,.,TRBV19,TGTGCCAGTAGTGAGGTCGGAGGGCCCAAAAACATTCAGTACTTC,CASSEVGGPKNIQYF
TRBD1,TRBJ1-2,.,TRBV6-5,TGTGCCAGCTCGGGAGGAGGACAGGGAGTCTATGGCTACACCTTC,CASSGGGQGVYGYTF
.,TRBJ1-1,.,TRBV19,TGTGCCAGCCGGCCTAGGGGGAACACTGAAGCTTTCTTT,CASRPRGNTEAFF
.,TRBJ2-3,.,TRBV3-1/TRBV3-2,TGTGCCAGCAGCCAAGGCGGGCTACCCACAGATACGCAGTATTTT,CASSQGGLPTDTQYF
TRBD2,TRBJ2-1,.,TRBV19,TGTGCCAGTAGCCTCCGGACTAGCGTAGTTACTGAGCAGTTCTTC,CASSLRTSVVTEQFF
.,TRBJ1-4,.,TRBV7-8,TGTGCCAGCAGCTTCCTGCCGGGCCGAGGGGGGGCCAGGGAAAAACTGTTTTTT,CASSFLPGRGGAREKLFF
TRBD1,TRBJ1-4,.,TRBV25-1,TGTGCCAGCAGTGAATCGGGACAGGGGATGGGTAATGAAAAACTGTTTTTT,CASSESGQGMGNEKLFF
.,TRBJ1-2,few,TRBV30,TGTGCCGCCAAGCCCCAGGTTTTTGGAGGCTACACCTTC,CAAKPQVFGGYTF
.,TRBJ2-1,.,TRBV5-1,TGCGCCAGCAGCTTTCCTAGTGGTTTCAATGAGCAGTTCTTC,CASSFPSGFNEQFF
TRBD1,TRBJ2-7,.,TRBV19,TGTGCCACCGCGACAGGGCGAGCCTACGAGCAGTACTTC,CATATGRAYEQYF
TRBD2,TRBJ2-5,.,TRBV7-9,TGTGCCAGCGGAATTGGGACTAGCGGGGGCCAAGAGACCCAGTACTTC,CASGIGTSGGQETQYF
TRBD2,TRBJ2-1,.,TRBV24-1,TGTGCCACCAGTGACGGACTAGCGGGGCAGTTCTTC,CATSDGLAGQFF
.,TRBJ2-3,.,TRBV28,TGTGCCAGCAGTTCACCAGGTGGGACAGATACGCAGTATTTT,CASSSPGGTDTQYF
.,TRBJ2-4,.,TRBV23-1,TGCGCCAGCAGTCAATCGGAAGAGGGATCTGGAGGTAGCAAAAACATTCAGTACTTC,CASSQSEEGSGGSKNIQYF